Below are 28 T cell receptor beta chains sequenced from a single sample in a study of T cells in tumors after PD-1 blockade. Generated by immunoSEQ multiplex PCR, the TCRdb table keeps only in-frame clones and is missing some. The sample shows roughly 60,000 clones, around 80% of them seen only once. Sequencing was performed on PBMCs, taken before anti-PD-1 treatment. The receptors here all came from a human donor with basal cell carcinoma.

In DNA, the CDR3 is TGTGCCAGCAGTGGCCCACAGGGGGCCCGGAACACTGAAGCTTTCTTT. As protein: CASSGPQGARNTEAFF. The chain carries TRBV6-6 and TRBJ1-1; TRBD1 matches 9 bases. Germline CDR1 MNHNY, CDR2 SVGAGI (reference sequence). This CDR3 has 16 amino acids. V gave up 5 bases and J gave up 1 base; unmatched junction bases: 8.

The chain links TRBV6-5 to TRBJ1-1; the D is unclear. Germline values: CDR1 MNHEY, CDR2 SVGAGI. The CDR3 is 15 amino acids. V was trimmed by 2 bases and J by 2 bases, leaving 12 bases between them. The CDR3 region has the DNA TGTGCCAGCAGTTACGTTCGGGGTACAAACACTGAAGCTTTCTTT. Its protein product is CASSYVRGTNTEAFF.

The CDR3: CASSEVPLYGYTF. In DNA form, the CDR3 reads TGTGCCAGCAGTGAAGTCCCCCTCTATGGCTACACCTTC. This chain links TRBV6-1 with TRBJ1-2, with D hard to call. CDR1 and CDR2 from the germline V gene are MNHNS and SASEGT. Trimming removed 1 base at V and 4 bases at J, with 7 bases between. The CDR3 extends over 13 amino acids.

This clone was recorded only once. This sequence joins TRBV5-1 and TRBJ1-1, with D tentatively TRBD1 (5 bases). This CDR3 has 14 residues. The V end was cut by 8 bases, the J end by 4 bases, with 18 bases between. CDR1 and CDR2 from the germline V gene are SGHRS and YFSETQ. The CDR3 DNA reads as TGCGCCAGGACACCGGGACGGGGGTTCACTGAAGCTTTCTTT. Its protein is CARTPGRGFTEAFF.

This clone was found a few times. This sequence joins TRBV7-8 and TRBJ2-3; 11 nucleotides align to TRBD2. CDR3 size: 16 residues. Germline V lookup: CDR1 SGHVS, CDR2 FQNEAQ. The junction had 6 bases not matched to a gene; V was cut back by 5 bases and J by 2 bases. CDR3 in DNA: TGTGCCAGCAGCAAGGGGACTAGCGGAACCACAGATACGCAGTATTTT. This encodes CASSKGTSGTTDTQYF.

V gene TRBV6-5 combines with J gene TRBJ1-1; no clear D gene. Germline V lookup: CDR1 MNHEY, CDR2 SVGAGI. The CDR3 has 13 residues. Trimming left V 7 bases short and J 0 bases short, with 9 bases between. CDR3 sequence: CASTSMVNTEAFF. The CDR3 coding sequence is TGTGCCAGCACCAGCATGGTGAACACTGAAGCTTTCTTT.

The rearrangement links TRBV5-6 to TRBJ2-7, with D perhaps TRBD2 (5 bases). Germline-derived CDR1 and CDR2 are SGHDT and YYEEEE. CDR3 size: 13 residues. Trimming pared 0 bases from V and 2 bases from J, leaving 6 bases between. The CDR3 spells CASSLGLTYEQYF. CDR3 DNA sequence: TGTGCCAGCAGCTTGGGACTAACCTACGAGCAGTACTTC.

The J gene is TRBJ1-1, the V gene TRBV6-5, with D maybe TRBD1 (5 bases). In germline, CDR1 is MNHEY, CDR2 SVGAGI. With 6 bases removed from V and 5 bases from J, the gap between germline ends came to 13 bases. The CDR3 runs to 13 residues. DNA of the CDR3: TGTGCCAGCAGCCAGGTCGGGGGAACTGAAGCTTTCTTT. Protein sequence: CASSQVGGTEAFF.

On this clone: The junction shows a germline mismatch at one end, possibly a read error. The chain uses TRBV29-1 and TRBJ2-7; D is undetermined. Germline CDR1 and CDR2: SQVTM and ANQGSEA. The CDR3 extends over 13 amino acids. CDR3 in DNA: TGCAGCGTAGAAGGTGAAGGGACCTACGAGCAGTACTTC. Its translation is CSVEGEGTYEQYF.

The chain recombines TRBV3-1 (or the pseudogene TRBV3-2) with TRBJ1-3; the match to TRBD1 covers 9 bases. CDR1 is LGHDT, CDR2 YNNKEL, per germline (reference sequence). The CDR3 is 15 residues long. V lost 4 bases to trimming and J lost 0 bases; unmatched junction nucleotides: 1. The CDR3 sequence: CASSRTGASGNTIYF. The CDR3 region has the DNA TGTGCCAGCAGCCGGACAGGGGCCTCTGGAAACACCATATATTTT.

This rearrangement joins TRBV5-1 to TRBJ1-6; TRBD1 matches 8 bases. CDR1 is SGHRS and CDR2 is YFSETQ in the germline V gene. The CDR3 length is 15 residues. V was pared by 3 bases and J by 7 bases, with 6 bases of the junction left unmatched. CDR3 residues: CASSYTGGENSPLHF. CDR3 in DNA: TGCGCCAGCAGCTATACAGGGGGTGAGAATTCACCCCTCCACTTT.

The chain couples TRBV13 to TRBJ2-4; a possible D gene is TRBD2 (5 bases). Trimming removed 4 bases at V and 9 bases at J, with 7 bases between. The CDR3 length is 11 residues. Germline CDR1 is PRHDT and CDR2 is FYEKMQ (reference sequence). CDR3 bases: TGTGCCAGCAGCTCCGAGGGCATTCAGTACTTC. Encoded protein: CASSSEGIQYF.

V is TRBV12-5 and J is TRBJ1-1; D is ambiguous. This CDR3 comprises 13 residues. In germline, CDR1 is LGHNT, CDR2 FRNRAP. The V end was cut by 6 bases, the J end by 2 bases, with 10 bases between. The CDR3 region is CASGAGVNTEAFF. CDR3 nucleotide sequence: TGTGCTAGTGGCGCCGGAGTCAACACTGAAGCTTTCTTT.

The chain couples TRBV10-3 to TRBJ2-7; the match to TRBD1 covers 10 bases. The CDR3 covers 14 residues. Germline CDR1 ENHRY, CDR2 SYGVKD. V lost 6 bases and J lost 7; bases outside the gene matches: 9. CDR3 bases: TGTGCCATCAGAACCACGGGACAGGGGATGGAGCAGTACTTC. Residues: CAIRTTGQGMEQYF.

This clone was recorded once. V and J are TRBV19 and TRBJ1-5; D call uncertain. V was cut by 0 bases and J by 4 bases, with 10 bases left in between. Germline CDR1 and CDR2: LNHDA and SQIVND (reference sequence). The CDR3 extends over 15 amino acids. The CDR3 coding sequence is TGTGCCAGTAGTATAGAGGCAGCAGATAATCAGCCCCAGCATTTT. This translates into CASSIEAADNQPQHF.

The chain joins TRBV5-5 to TRBJ1-3; D remains ambiguous. The V end was cut by 6 bases, the J end by 0 bases, with 13 bases between. The CDR3 loop spans 15 amino acids. The germline V gene encodes CDR1 SGHKS and CDR2 YYEKEE (reference sequence). The CDR3 nucleotides read TGTGCCAGCACCCCTATGGCCTTCTCTGGAAACACCATATATTTT. This gives the protein CASTPMAFSGNTIYF.

The J gene is TRBJ2-2, the V gene TRBV10-2; 9 bases are shared with TRBD1. This CDR3 has 15 residues. Trimming at V came to 6 bases and at J to 4 bases, leaving 6 bases not matched to a gene. Germline loops: CDR1 WSHSY, CDR2 SAAADI. The DNA of the CDR3 is TGCGCCAGCAGCGTTACAGGGGGCGGCACCGGGGAGCTGTTTTTT. Translating it yields CASSVTGGGTGELFF.

As regards this clone: Other DNA sequences in the same sample also yield this CDR3. The chain combines TRBV7-6 with TRBJ2-7, with 12 positions matching TRBD1. Per the germline V gene, CDR1 is SGHVS and CDR2 is FNYEAQ. V was clipped by 1 base and J by 7 bases; unmatched bases: 5. This CDR3 comprises 15 residues. CDR3 sequence (DNA): TGTGCCAGCAGCTTAGGGGGACAGGGGGCTGGGGAGCAGTACTTC. Protein: CASSLGGQGAGEQYF.

The chain combines TRBV9 with TRBJ1-5, with 9 bases identical to TRBD1. The germline V gene encodes CDR1 SGDLS and CDR2 YYNGEE. V gave up 4 bases and J gave up 5 bases; unmatched junction bases: 7. This CDR3 is built from 15 residues. Here the CDR3 reads CASSPSWTGDQPQHF. The CDR3 DNA follows: TGTGCCAGCAGCCCATCTTGGACAGGGGATCAGCCCCAGCATTTT.

V gene TRBV27 combines with J gene TRBJ1-1; no clear D. There are 11 residues in the CDR3. V was shortened by 9 bases and J by 1 base, with 6 bases between the two germline ends. Germline V gene sequence: CDR1 MNHEY, CDR2 SMNVEV (reference sequence). This chain's CDR3 is CASRRNTEAFF. The CDR3 DNA follows: TGTGCCAGTAGGAGGAACACTGAAGCTTTCTTT.

V is TRBV7-2 and J is TRBJ1-5; the D gene is possibly TRBD1 (5 bases). In germline, CDR1 is SGHTA, CDR2 FQGNSA. Deletions cut 5 bases from V and 1 base from J, with 12 bases between. This CDR3 region has 15 residues. CDR3 loop: CASSQGHLSNQPQHF. The CDR3 nucleotides read TGTGCCAGCAGCCAAGGACACTTGAGCAATCAGCCCCAGCATTTT.

The sample holds a few counts of this clone. CDR3 region: CASSLLGAGKDSPLHF. DNA of the CDR3: TGTGCCAGCAGCTTATTGGGAGCAGGGAAGGATTCACCCCTCCACTTT. This chain joins TRBV7-9 and TRBJ1-6; maybe TRBD1 (5 bases). The germline V gene has CDR1 SEHNR and CDR2 FQNEAQ (reference sequence). Trimming left V 2 bases short and J 8 bases short, with 16 bases between. There are 16 residues in the CDR3.

The V gene is TRBV4-1, the J gene TRBJ2-5; the match to TRBD2 covers 8 bases. The ends lost 8 bases at V and 5 bases at J; junction bases unmatched: 16. Germline lookup yields CDR1 MGHRA and CDR2 YSYEKL. The CDR3 is made up of 16 amino acids. The CDR3 DNA follows: TGCGCCAGCCTCCCCCGCTCCGGGGGGGCCAGGGAGACCCAGTACTTC. Encoded protein: CASLPRSGGARETQYF.

This clone was counted between two and nine times. At one end the junction does not follow the germline gene, possibly because of a read error. V gene TRBV7-9 combines with J gene TRBJ2-2; D not certain. The CDR3 loop spans 14 amino acids. Germline CDR1 SEHNR, CDR2 FQNEAQ (reference sequence). The CDR3 is CASSLAANSGELFF. The CDR3 region has the DNA TGTGCCAGCAGCTTAGCGGCTAACAGCGGGGAGCTGTTTTTT.

The chain has TRBV6-2 or TRBV6-3 and TRBJ2-7, with 8 bases matching TRBD1. V dropped 4 bases and J dropped 3; count of bases not matched to a gene: 5. CDR1 and CDR2 from the germline V gene are MNHEY and SVGEGT. The CDR3 spans 14 residues. In DNA form, the CDR3 reads TGTGCCAGCAGTTCGGACAGGGAGATCTACGAGCAGTACTTC. It encodes CASSSDREIYEQYF.

The V call is TRBV5-6, the J call TRBJ2-3; 13 bases line up with TRBD2. V gave up 0 bases and J gave up 4 bases; unmatched junction bases: 5. The CDR3 length is 17 residues. Germline V gene lookup returns CDR1 SGHDT and CDR2 YYEEEE. CDR3 loop: CASSLGLAGGGADTQYF. The CDR3, as DNA: TGTGCCAGCAGCTTGGGACTAGCGGGGGGCGGGGCAGATACGCAGTATTTT.

The CDR3 loop is CASSNTGSAEKLFF. As DNA, the CDR3 is TGTGCCAGCAGCAATACCGGGTCGGCTGAAAAACTGTTTTTT. The chain uses TRBV7-6 and TRBJ1-4, with D unresolved. Per the germline V gene, CDR1 is SGHVS and CDR2 is FNYEAQ. The length of the CDR3 is 14 residues. Trimming stripped 5 bases from V and 7 bases from J, with 14 bases between.

CDR3 DNA: TGTGCCACCAGCAGAGATAAGGCTTCCTACAATGAGCAGTTCTTC. The encoded protein is CATSRDKASYNEQFF. This rearrangement joins TRBV15 to TRBJ2-1; D is ambiguous. The V gene's germline CDR1 is LNHNV and CDR2 YYDKDF (reference sequence). The ends were cut back, 0 bases at V and 1 base at J, with 7 bases in the middle. The CDR3 runs 15 residues.